This TCR beta chain derives from a study of shared clonotypes between healthy human individuals. J was trimmed by 2 bases and V by 4 bases; bases with no gene match: 10. The CDR3 runs to 16 residues. Germline CDR1 is SEHNR and CDR2 is FQNEAQ (reference sequence). CD45RO-negative cells were positively selected for CCR7, leaving out terminally differentiated effector memory CD45RA+ cells. Sequencing was performed with immunoSEQ multiplex PCR; in TCRdb, only in-frame clones are kept and a portion is missing. This table has roughly 2.1 million clones, about 92% appearing once. Sequencing was performed on naive CD8+ T cells from PBMCs. The rearrangement joins TRBV7-9 to TRBJ2-5; 7 nucleotides agree with TRBD1. The clonotype comes from a man aged 18 to 35 in good health. Some clones in this sample may be carry-over from other donors' samples. DNA for the CDR3: TGTGCCAGCAGCTCAAATAGAGGGACAGCTCAAGAGACCCAGTACTTC. It is translated as CASSSNRGTAQETQYF.